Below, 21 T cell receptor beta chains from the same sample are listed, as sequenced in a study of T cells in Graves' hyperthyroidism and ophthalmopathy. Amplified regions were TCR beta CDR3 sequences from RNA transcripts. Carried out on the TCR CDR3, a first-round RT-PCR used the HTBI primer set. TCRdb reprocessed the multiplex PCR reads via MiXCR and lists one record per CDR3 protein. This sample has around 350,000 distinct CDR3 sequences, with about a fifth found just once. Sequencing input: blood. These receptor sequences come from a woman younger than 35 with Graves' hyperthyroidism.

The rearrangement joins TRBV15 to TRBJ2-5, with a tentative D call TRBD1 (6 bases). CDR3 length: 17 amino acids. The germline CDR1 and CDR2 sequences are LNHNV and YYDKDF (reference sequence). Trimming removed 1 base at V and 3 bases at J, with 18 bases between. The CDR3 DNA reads TGTGCCACCAGCAGAGTTTACGACAGGCCGGGGAAAGAGACCCAGTACTTC. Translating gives CATSRVYDRPGKETQYF. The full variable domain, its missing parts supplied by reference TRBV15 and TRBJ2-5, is DAMVIQNPRYQVTQFGKPVTLSCSQTLNHNVMYWYQQKSSQAPKLLFHYYDKDFNNEADTPDNFQSRRPNTSFCFLDIRSPGLGDTAMYLCATSRVYDRPGKETQYFGPGTRLLVL.

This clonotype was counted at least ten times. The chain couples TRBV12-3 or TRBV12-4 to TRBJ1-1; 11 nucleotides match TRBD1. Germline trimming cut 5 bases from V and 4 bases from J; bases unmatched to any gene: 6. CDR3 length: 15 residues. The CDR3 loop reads CASSLGTGGLTEAFF. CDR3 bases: TGTGCCAGCAGTCTCGGGACAGGGGGACTCACTGAAGCTTTCTTT.

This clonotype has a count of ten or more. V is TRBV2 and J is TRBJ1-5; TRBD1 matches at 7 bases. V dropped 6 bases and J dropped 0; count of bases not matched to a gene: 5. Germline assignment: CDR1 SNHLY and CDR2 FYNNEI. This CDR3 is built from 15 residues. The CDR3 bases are TGTGCCAGCAGAGAGACAGGGTCTAGCAATCAGCCCCAGCATTTT. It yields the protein CASRETGSSNQPQHF.

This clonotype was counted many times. CDR3 DNA sequence: TGTGCCAGCAGCTTACGAAGCGGGGGGCGGTCAGAGACCCAGTACTTC. Its protein product is CASSLRSGGRSETQYF. The rearrangement links TRBV7-9 to TRBJ2-5, with 9 bases fitting TRBD2. The junction had 8 bases not matched to a gene; V was cut back by 2 bases and J by 4 bases. This CDR3 comprises 16 residues. Germline CDR1 reads SEHNR; CDR2 reads FQNEAQ (reference sequence).

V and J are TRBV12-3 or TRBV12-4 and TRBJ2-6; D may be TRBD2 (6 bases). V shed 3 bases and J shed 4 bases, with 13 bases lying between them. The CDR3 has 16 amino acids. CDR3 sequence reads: CASSLAGSRGANVLTF. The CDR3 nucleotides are TGTGCCAGCAGTTTGGCGGGGTCGCGGGGGGCCAACGTCCTGACTTTC.

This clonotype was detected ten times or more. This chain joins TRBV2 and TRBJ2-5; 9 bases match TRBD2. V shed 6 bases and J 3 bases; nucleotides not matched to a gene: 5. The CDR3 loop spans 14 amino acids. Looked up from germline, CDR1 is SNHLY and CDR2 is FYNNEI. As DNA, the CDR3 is TGTGCCAGCAGCCCCGGGACTAGCAAAGAGACCCAGTACTTC. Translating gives CASSPGTSKETQYF.

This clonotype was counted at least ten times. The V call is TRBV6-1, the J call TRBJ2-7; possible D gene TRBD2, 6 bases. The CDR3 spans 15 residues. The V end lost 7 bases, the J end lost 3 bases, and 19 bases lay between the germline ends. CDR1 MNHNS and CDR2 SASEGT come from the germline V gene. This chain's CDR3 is CASTQRGSLHYEQYF. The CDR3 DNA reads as TGTGCCAGCACCCAACGGGGGTCTCTGCACTACGAGCAGTACTTC.

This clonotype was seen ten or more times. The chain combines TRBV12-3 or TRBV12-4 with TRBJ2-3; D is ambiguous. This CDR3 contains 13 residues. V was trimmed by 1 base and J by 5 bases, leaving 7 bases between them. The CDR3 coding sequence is TGTGCCAGCAGTTTAGTCCTCCGAGATACGCAGTATTTT. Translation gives CASSLVLRDTQYF.

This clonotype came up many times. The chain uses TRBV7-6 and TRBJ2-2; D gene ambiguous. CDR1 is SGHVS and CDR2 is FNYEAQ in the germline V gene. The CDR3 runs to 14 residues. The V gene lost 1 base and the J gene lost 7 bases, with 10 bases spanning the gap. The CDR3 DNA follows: TGTGCCAGCAGCTTAGATTCTGGGGTCGGGGAGCTGTTTTTT. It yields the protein CASSLDSGVGELFF.

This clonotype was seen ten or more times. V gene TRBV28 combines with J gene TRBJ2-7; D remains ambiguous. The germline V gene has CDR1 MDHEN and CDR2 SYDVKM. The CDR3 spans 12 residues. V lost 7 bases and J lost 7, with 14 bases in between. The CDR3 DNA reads TGTGCCAGCACCCCGAACCGTGAGGAGCAGTACTTC. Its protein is CASTPNREEQYF.

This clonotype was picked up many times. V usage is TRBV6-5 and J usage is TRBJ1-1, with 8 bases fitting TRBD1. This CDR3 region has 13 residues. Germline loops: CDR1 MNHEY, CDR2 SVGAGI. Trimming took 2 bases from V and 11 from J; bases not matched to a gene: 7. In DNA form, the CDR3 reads TGTGCCAGCAGTTACAAATCAGGGGGCCCGGCTTTCTTT. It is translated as CASSYKSGGPAFF.

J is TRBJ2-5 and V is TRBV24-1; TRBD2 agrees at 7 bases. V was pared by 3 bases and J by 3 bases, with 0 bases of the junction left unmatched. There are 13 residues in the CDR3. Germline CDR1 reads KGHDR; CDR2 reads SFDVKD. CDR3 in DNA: TGTGCCACCAGTGATGGGGGGGAAGAGACCCAGTACTTC. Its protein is CATSDGGEETQYF.

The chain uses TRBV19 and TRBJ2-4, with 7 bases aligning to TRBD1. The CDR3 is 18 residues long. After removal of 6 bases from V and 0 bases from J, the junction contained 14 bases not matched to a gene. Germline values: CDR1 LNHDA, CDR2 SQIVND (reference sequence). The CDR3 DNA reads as TGTGCCAGTAGCATAACTGGGACAGCTGGTTTAGCCAAAAACATTCAGTACTTC. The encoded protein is CASSITGTAGLAKNIQYF.

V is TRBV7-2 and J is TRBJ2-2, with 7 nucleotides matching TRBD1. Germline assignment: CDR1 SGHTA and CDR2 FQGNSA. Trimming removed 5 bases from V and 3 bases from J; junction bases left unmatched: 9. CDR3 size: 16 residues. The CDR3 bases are TGTGCCAGCAGCGTACCGGGACAGCCTTACACCGGGGAGCTGTTTTTT. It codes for CASSVPGQPYTGELFF.

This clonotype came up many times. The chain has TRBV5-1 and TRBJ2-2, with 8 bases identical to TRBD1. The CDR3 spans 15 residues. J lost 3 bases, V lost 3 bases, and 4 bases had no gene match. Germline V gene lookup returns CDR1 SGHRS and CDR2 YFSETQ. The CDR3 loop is CASSWTGSDTGELFF. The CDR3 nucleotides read TGCGCCAGCAGCTGGACAGGGTCGGACACCGGGGAGCTGTTTTTT.

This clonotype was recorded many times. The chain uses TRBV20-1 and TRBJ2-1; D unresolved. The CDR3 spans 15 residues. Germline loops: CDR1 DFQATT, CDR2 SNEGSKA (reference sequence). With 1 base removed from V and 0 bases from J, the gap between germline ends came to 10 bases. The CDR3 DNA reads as TGCAGTGCTAGAGGCGCAGAGAGCTCCTACAATGAGCAGTTCTTC. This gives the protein CSARGAESSYNEQFF.

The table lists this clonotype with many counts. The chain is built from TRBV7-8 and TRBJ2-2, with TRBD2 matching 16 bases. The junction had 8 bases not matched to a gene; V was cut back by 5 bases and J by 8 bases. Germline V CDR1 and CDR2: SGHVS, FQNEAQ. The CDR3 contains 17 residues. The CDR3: CASSASGTSGGAGELFF. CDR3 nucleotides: TGTGCCAGCAGCGCATCCGGGACTAGCGGGGGGGCTGGGGAGCTGTTTTTT.

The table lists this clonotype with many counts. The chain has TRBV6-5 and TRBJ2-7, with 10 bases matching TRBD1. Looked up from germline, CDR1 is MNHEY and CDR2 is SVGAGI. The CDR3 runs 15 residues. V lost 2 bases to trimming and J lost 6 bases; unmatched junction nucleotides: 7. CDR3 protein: CASSYHGTGVREQYF. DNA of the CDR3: TGTGCCAGCAGTTACCACGGGACAGGGGTTCGCGAGCAGTACTTC.

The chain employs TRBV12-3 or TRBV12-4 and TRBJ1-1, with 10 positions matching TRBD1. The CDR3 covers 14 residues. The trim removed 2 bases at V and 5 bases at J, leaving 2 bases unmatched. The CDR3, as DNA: TGTGCCAGCAGTTTATGGGACAGGGGTACTGAAGCTTTCTTT. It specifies CASSLWDRGTEAFF.

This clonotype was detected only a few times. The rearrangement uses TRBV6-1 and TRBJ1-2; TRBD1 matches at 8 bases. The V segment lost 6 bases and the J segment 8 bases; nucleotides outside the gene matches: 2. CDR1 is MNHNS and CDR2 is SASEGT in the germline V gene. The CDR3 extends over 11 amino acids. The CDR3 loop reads CASRTGGGYTF. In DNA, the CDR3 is TGTGCCAGCAGAACAGGGGGAGGCTACACCTTC.

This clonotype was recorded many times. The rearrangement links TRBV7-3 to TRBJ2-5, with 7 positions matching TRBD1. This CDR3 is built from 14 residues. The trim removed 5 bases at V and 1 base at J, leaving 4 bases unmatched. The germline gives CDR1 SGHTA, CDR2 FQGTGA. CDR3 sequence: CASSPGGLQETQYF. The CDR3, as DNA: TGTGCCAGCAGCCCAGGGGGTCTCCAAGAGACCCAGTACTTC.